This TCR beta chain is drawn from a study of blood T cell repertoires in COVID-19. In the study overall: Nucleic acid was either cDNA or gDNA, and it came from T cells, B-cell-depleted T cells, or PBMCs.

Germline-derived CDR1 and CDR2 are MDHEN and SYDVKM. The CDR3 spans 14 residues. The V and J ends lost 5 bases and 8 bases, in that order; junction bases with no gene match: 9. In the study's own analysis: Estimation of nucleated cell counts relied on the amplification of reference gene primers. The repertoire was sequenced with immunoSEQ multiplex PCR; TCRdb's copy has only in-frame clones and lacks some. V, J and clone size are taken as reported in that table, and D and trimming were inferred from the DNA itself. The sample records about 60,000 clones, around 90% being singletons. This clone was detected once.

Sequenced sample: peripheral blood. The TCR comes from a human donor with acute or convalescent COVID-19. The donor label of this sample is uncertain. V and J are TRBV28 and TRBJ1-2, with 9 bases that match TRBD1. DNA for the CDR3: TGTGCCAGCAGTCCCGGGACAGGGAACGTGGGCTACACCTTC. Its translation is CASSPGTGNVGYTF.